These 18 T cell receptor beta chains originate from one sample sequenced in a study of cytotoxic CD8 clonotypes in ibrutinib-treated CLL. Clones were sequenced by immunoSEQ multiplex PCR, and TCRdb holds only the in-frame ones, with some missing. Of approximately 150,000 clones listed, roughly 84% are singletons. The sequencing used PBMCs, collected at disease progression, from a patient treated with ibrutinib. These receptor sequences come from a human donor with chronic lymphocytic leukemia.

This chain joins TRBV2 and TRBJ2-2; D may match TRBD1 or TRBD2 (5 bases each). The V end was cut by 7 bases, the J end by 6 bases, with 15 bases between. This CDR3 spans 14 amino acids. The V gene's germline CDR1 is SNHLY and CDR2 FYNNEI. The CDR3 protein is CASIFGQGAGELFF. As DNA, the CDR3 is TGTGCCAGCATTTTTGGGCAGGGAGCCGGGGAGCTGTTTTTT.

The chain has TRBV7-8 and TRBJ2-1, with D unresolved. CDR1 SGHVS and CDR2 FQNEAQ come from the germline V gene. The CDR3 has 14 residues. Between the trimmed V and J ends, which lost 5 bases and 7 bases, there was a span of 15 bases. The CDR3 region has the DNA TGTGCCAGCAGCCACCACGACCCGAGGAATGAGCAGTTCTTC. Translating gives CASSHHDPRNEQFF.

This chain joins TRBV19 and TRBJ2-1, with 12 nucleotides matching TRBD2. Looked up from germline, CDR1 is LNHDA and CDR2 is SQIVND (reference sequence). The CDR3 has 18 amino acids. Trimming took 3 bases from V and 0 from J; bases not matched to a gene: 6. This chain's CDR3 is CASSIGLAGKGSYNEQFF. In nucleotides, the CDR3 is TGTGCCAGTAGTATCGGACTAGCGGGAAAGGGCTCCTACAATGAGCAGTTCTTC.

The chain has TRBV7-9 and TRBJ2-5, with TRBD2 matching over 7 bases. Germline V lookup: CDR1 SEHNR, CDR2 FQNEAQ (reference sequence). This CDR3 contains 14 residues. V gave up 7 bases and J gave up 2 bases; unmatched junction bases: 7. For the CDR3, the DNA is TGTGCCAGCACCACGGGGGGAACTCAAGAGACCCAGTACTTC. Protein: CASTTGGTQETQYF.

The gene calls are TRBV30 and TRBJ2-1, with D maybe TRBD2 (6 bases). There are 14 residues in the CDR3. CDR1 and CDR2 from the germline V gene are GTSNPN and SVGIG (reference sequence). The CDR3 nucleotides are TGTGCTTTCTATAGAGCGGGCTCCTACAATGAGCAGTTCTTC. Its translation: CAFYRAGSYNEQFF.

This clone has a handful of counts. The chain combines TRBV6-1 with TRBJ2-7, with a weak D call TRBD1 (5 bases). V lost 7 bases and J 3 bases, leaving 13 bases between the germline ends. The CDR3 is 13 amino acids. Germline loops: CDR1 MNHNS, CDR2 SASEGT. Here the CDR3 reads CASKQVGLYEQYF. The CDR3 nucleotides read TGTGCCAGCAAACAGGTGGGGCTCTACGAGCAGTACTTC.

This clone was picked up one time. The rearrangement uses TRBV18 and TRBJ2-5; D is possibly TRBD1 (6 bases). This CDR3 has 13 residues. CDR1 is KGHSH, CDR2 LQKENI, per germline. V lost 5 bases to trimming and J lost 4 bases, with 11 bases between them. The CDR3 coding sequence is TGTGCCAGCTCATCCGGACAGCTAGAGACCCAGTACTTC. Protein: CASSSGQLETQYF.

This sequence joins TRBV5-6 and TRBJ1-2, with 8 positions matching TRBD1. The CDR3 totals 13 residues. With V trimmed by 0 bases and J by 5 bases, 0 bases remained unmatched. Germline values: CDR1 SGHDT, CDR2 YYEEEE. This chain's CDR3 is CASSLDRGYGYTF. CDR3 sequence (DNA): TGTGCCAGCAGCTTGGACAGGGGGTATGGCTACACCTTC.

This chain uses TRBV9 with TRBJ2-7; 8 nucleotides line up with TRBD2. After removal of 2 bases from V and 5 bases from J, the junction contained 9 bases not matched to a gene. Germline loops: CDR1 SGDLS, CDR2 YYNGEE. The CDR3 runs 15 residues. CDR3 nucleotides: TGTGCCAGCAGCGTTGGAGCGGGAGAGGAGGACGAGCAGTACTTC. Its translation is CASSVGAGEEDEQYF. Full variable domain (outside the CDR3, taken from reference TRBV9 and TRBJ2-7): DSGVTQTPKHLITATGQRVTLRCSPRSGDLSVYWYQQSLDQGLQFLIQYYNGEERAKGNILERFSAQQFPDLHSELNLSSLELGDSALYFCASSVGAGEEDEQYFGPGTRLTVT.

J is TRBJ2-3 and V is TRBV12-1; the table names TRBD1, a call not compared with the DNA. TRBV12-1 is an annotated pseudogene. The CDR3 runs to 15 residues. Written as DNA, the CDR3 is TGTGCCAGCAGCACCAGAGGACAACGCACAGATACGCAGTATTTT. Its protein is CASSTRGQRTDTQYF.

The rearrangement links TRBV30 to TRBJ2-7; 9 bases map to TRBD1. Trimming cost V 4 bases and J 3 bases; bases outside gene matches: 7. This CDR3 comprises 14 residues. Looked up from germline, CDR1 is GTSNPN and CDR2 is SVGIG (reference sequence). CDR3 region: CAWTHRGRRYEQYF. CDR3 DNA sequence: TGTGCCTGGACCCACAGGGGGCGCCGCTACGAGCAGTACTTC. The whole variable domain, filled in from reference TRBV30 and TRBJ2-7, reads SQTIHQWPATLVQPVGSPLSLECTVEGTSNPNLYWYRQAAGRGLQLLFYSVGIGQISSEVPQNLSASRPQDRQFILSSKKLLLSDSGFYLCAWTHRGRRYEQYFGPGTRLTVT.

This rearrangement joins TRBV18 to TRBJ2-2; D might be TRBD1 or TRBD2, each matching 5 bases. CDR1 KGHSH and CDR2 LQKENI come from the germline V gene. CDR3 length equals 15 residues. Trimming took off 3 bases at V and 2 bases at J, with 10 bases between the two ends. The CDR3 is CASSPGRTNTGELFF. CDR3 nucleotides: TGTGCCAGCTCACCGGGACGGACTAACACCGGGGAGCTGTTTTTT.

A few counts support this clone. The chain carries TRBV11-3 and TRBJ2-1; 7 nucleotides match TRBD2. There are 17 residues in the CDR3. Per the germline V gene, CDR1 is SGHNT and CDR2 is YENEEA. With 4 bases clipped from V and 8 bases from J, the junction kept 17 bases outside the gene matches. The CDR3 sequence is CASSSIILREYADEQFF. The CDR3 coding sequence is TGTGCCAGCAGCTCAATTATATTGCGGGAGTACGCGGATGAGCAGTTCTTC. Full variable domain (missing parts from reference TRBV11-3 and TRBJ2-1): EAGVVQSPRYKIIEKKQPVAFWCNPISGHNTLYWYLQNLGQGPELLIRYENEEAVDDSQLPKDRFSAERLKGVDSTLKIQPAELGDSAVYLCASSSIILREYADEQFFGPGTRLTVL.

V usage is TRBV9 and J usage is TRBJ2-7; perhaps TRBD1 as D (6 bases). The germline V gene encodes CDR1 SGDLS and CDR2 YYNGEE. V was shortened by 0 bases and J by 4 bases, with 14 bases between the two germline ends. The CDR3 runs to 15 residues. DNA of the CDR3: TGTGCCAGCAGCGTAGGTGGGGGCAAAAGTTACGAGCAGTACTTC. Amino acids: CASSVGGGKSYEQYF. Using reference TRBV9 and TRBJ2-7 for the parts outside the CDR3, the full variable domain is DSGVTQTPKHLITATGQRVTLRCSPRSGDLSVYWYQQSLDQGLQFLIQYYNGEERAKGNILERFSAQQFPDLHSELNLSSLELGDSALYFCASSVGGGKSYEQYFGPGTRLTVT.

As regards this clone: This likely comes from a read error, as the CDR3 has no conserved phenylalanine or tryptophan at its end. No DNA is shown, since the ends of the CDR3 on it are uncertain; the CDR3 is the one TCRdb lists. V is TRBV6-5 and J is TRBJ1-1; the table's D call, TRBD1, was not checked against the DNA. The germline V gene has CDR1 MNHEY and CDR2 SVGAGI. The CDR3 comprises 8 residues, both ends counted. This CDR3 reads CASSSSTR.

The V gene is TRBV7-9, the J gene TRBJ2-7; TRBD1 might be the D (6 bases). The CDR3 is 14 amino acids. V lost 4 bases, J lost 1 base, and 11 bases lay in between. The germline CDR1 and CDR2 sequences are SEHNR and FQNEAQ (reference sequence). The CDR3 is CASSSGTWSYEQYF. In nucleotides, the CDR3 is TGTGCCAGCAGCTCCGGGACATGGTCCTACGAGCAGTACTTC.

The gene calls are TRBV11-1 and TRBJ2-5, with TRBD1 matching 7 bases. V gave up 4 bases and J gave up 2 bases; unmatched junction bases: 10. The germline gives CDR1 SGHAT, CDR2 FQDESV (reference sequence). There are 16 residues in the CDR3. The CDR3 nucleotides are TGTGCCAGCAGCTACCAGAACCCGGGACAGCAAGAGACCCAGTACTTC. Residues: CASSYQNPGQQETQYF.

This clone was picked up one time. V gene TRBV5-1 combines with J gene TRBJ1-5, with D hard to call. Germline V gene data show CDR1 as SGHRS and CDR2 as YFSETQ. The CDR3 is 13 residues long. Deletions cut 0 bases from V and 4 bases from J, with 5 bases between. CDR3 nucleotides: TGCGCCAGCAGCTTGGCCGAGAATCAGCCCCAGCATTTT. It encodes CASSLAENQPQHF.